This entry features one T cell receptor beta chain sequence. The source of the sample is a study of T cell changes during pregnancy in multiple sclerosis. Clones were read by immunoSEQ multiplex PCR, and TCRdb kept only the in-frame ones, dropping some. The table records 60,000 to 75,000 clones, more than 75% of them present only once. Sequencing was performed on peripheral blood, taken in the third trimester of pregnancy. The sequence was collected from a female donor with multiple sclerosis, enrolled in a pregnancy study.

For the CDR3, the DNA is TGTGCCAGCTCCTTCGACAGGGCTGGAAACACCATATATTTT. It yields the protein CASSFDRAGNTIYF. The genes are TRBV18 and TRBJ1-3, with 7 bases fitting TRBD1. Germline V gene lookup returns CDR1 KGHSH and CDR2 LQKENI. The junction had 4 bases not matched to a gene; V was cut back by 6 bases and J by 2 bases. The CDR3 runs 14 residues.